The subject of this entry is one T cell receptor (beta chain). What it binds is unknown. This specimen belongs to a study of beta chain features in type 1 diabetes. Looking at the study overall: Healthy donors and patients had similar age, gender and cell yields. Summed over all samples, the examined sorted cells came to under 110,000,000. Study results and limitations: Junctions at VDJ sites from type 1 diabetes patients had fewer insertions and more deletions. Relative to healthy donors, patients appeared to have naive, central memory and Treg TCRB repertoires that were more similar. For Type 1 diabetes patients, all four CD4+ subsets carried TCRB CDR3s that were moderately but significantly shorter.

Investigators reverse transcribed all isolated RNA, so they sequenced expressed TCRB transcripts. Assay: immunoSEQ multiplex PCR; the TCRdb copy retains only in-frame clones and omits some. This table holds a few hundred thousand clones, about 15% found once. V lost 3 bases, J lost 2 bases, and 14 bases lay in between. CDR3 length: 15 amino acids. Germline CDR1 and CDR2: SGHRS and YFSETQ. The origin of this receptor is a man aged 25-45 years with type 1 diabetes. The rearrangement joins TRBV5-1 to TRBJ1-1; D is uncertain. Sequencing used naive CD4+ T cells from blood. The CDR3 here is CASSYSDAVNTEAFF. Written as DNA, the CDR3 is TGCGCCAGCAGCTATTCAGACGCGGTTAACACTGAAGCTTTCTTT.